The 7 T cell receptor beta chains presented below share a single source sample, sequenced in a study of T cell responses to AZD1222 COVID-19 vaccine. The protocol was immunoSEQ multiplex PCR, while the TCRdb copy is restricted to in-frame clones and leaves out a portion. The sample includes roughly 99,000 clones, roughly 87% of them seen just once. Sample: peripheral blood, taken on day 0 of AZD1222 vaccination. These receptor sequences come from an adult in good health.

The chain combines TRBV3-1 (or the pseudogene TRBV3-2) with TRBJ1-1; D is ambiguous. V dropped 8 bases and J dropped 3 bases, with 10 bases sitting between them. CDR1 is LGHDT, CDR2 YNNKEL, per germline (reference sequence). This CDR3 comprises 12 residues. The CDR3 region has the DNA TGTGCCAGCGCTTCCGGTTACACTGAAGCTTTCTTT. Residues: CASASGYTEAFF.

This sequence joins TRBV9 and TRBJ1-6; D uncertain. From germline, CDR1 is SGDLS and CDR2 YYNGEE. The ends were cut back, 4 bases at V and 7 bases at J, with 12 bases in the middle. This CDR3 is built from 14 residues. The CDR3 spells CASSPREGNSPLHF. The CDR3 DNA reads TGTGCCAGCAGCCCTAGGGAGGGCAATTCACCCCTCCACTTT.

The V call is TRBV5-5, the J call TRBJ2-5; D may be TRBD1 (6 bases). V shed 1 base and J shed 5 bases, with 15 bases lying between them. The CDR3 totals 15 residues. Looked up from germline, CDR1 is SGHKS and CDR2 is YYEKEE (reference sequence). CDR3 sequence: CASSLNGQNWETQYF. The CDR3 region has the DNA TGTGCCAGCAGCTTGAATGGACAGAACTGGGAGACCCAGTACTTC.

The chain couples TRBV29-1 to TRBJ1-2; D ambiguous. Trimming took off 3 bases at V and 4 bases at J, with 12 bases between the two ends. The CDR3 runs 13 residues. Germline assignment: CDR1 SQVTM and CDR2 ANQGSEA. CDR3 nucleotide sequence: TGCAGCGTTGAGGATGAGCCCAGCTATGGCTACACCTTC. It specifies CSVEDEPSYGYTF.

This chain uses TRBV5-4 with TRBJ2-2; 11 bases are a match to TRBD1. V gave up 2 bases and J gave up 5 bases; unmatched junction bases: 11. CDR3 length: 18 amino acids. CDR1 is SGHNT, CDR2 YYREEE, per germline (reference sequence). CDR3 in amino acids: CASSFRTGGPLGTGELFF. CDR3 sequence (DNA): TGTGCCAGCAGCTTTAGGACAGGGGGCCCACTGGGGACCGGGGAGCTGTTTTTT.

The V call is TRBV5-6, the J call TRBJ2-1; the D is unclear. This CDR3 spans 12 amino acids. From germline, CDR1 is SGHDT and CDR2 YYEEEE. The V and J ends lost 4 bases and 7 bases respectively, with 9 bases between them. CDR3 amino acids: CASSPRRNEQFF. The CDR3 DNA follows: TGTGCCAGCAGCCCCCGACGGAATGAGCAGTTCTTC.

The rearrangement joins TRBV30 to TRBJ1-2; possible D gene TRBD1, 6 bases. The CDR3 runs 12 residues. V was clipped by 4 bases and J by 3 bases, with 9 bases between them. Germline-derived CDR1 and CDR2 are GTSNPN and SVGIG (reference sequence). CDR3 sequence reads: CAWTGGDYGYTF. The CDR3 coding sequence is TGTGCCTGGACCGGGGGCGACTATGGCTACACCTTC.